The T cell receptor beta chain described here comes from a study of blood T cell repertoires in COVID-19. Study in general: PBMCs, B-cell-depleted T cells, or T cells provided the cDNA or gDNA that made up the material.

Per germline, CDR1 LNHDA and CDR2 SQIVND (reference sequence). Trimming took 6 bases from V and 5 from J; bases not matched to a gene: 9. The length of the CDR3 is 15 residues. The repertoire was sequenced with immunoSEQ multiplex PCR; TCRdb's copy has only in-frame clones and lacks some. The top ten hold 2.2% of the sample, which has about 150,000 clones, around four fifths seen once. This chain uses TRBV19 with TRBJ1-2, with 10 bases aligning to TRBD1. The material sequenced was peripheral blood. This receptor was taken from a man in his 70s with acute or convalescent COVID-19. CDR3 region: CASRVDRGPFYGYTF. The CDR3 coding sequence is TGTGCCAGTAGGGTCGACAGGGGGCCGTTTTATGGCTACACCTTC.